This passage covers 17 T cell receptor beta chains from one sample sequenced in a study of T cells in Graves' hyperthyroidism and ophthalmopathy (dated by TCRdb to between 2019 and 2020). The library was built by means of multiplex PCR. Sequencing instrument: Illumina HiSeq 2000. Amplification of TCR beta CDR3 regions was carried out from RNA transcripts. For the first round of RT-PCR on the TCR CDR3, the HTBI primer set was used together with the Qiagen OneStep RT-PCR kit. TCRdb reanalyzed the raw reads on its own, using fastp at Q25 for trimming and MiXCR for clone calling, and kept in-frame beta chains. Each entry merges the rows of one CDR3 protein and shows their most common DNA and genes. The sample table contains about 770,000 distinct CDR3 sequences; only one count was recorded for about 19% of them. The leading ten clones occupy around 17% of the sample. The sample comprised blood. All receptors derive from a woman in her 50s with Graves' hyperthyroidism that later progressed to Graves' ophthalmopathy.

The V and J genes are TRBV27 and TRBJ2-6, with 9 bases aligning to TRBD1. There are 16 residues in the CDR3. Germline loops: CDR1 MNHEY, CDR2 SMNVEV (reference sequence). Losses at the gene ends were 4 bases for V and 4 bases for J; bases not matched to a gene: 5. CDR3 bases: TGTGCCAGCAGTTCCGGGACAGGGAAGGGGGCCAACGTCCTGACTTTC. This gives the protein CASSSGTGKGANVLTF. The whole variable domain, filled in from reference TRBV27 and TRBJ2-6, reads EAQVTQNPRYLITVTGKKLTVTCSQNMNHEYMSWYRQDPGLGLRQIYYSMNVEVTDKGDVPEGYKVSRKEKRNFPLILESPSPNQTSLYFCASSSGTGKGANVLTFGAGSRLTVL.

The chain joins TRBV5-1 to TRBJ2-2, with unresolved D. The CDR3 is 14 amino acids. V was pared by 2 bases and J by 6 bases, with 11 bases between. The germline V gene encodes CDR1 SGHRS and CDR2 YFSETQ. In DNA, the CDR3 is TGCGCCAGCAGCTTCATCGGGTCACCCGGGGAGCTGTTTTTT. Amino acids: CASSFIGSPGELFF. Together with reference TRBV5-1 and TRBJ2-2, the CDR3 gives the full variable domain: KAGVTQTPRYLIKTRGQQVTLSCSPISGHRSVSWYQQTPGQGLQFLFEYFSETQRNKGNFPGRFSGRQFSNSRSEMNVSTLELGDSALYLCASSFIGSPGELFFGEGSRLTVL.

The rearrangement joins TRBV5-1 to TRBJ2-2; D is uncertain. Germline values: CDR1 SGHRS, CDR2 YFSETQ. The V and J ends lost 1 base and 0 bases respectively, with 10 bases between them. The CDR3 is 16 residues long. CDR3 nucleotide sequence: TGCGCCAGCAGCTTGACCAGGAGCACGAACACCGGGGAGCTGTTTTTT. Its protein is CASSLTRSTNTGELFF.

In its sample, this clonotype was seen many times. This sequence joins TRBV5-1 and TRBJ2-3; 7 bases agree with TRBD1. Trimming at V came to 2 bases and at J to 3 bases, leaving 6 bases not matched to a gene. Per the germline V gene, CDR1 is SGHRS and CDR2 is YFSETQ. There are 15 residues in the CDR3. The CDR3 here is CASSFEGANTDTQYF. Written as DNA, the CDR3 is TGCGCCAGCAGCTTCGAGGGGGCGAATACAGATACGCAGTATTTT. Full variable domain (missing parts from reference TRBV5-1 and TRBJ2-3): KAGVTQTPRYLIKTRGQQVTLSCSPISGHRSVSWYQQTPGQGLQFLFEYFSETQRNKGNFPGRFSGRQFSNSRSEMNVSTLELGDSALYLCASSFEGANTDTQYFGPGTRLTVL.

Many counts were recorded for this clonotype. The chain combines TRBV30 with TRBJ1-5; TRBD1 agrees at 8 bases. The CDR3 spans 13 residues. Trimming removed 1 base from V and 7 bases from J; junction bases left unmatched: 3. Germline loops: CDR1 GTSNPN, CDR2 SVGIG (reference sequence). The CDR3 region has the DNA TGTGCCTGGAGTGGACAGGGGCACCAGCCCCAGCATTTT. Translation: CAWSGQGHQPQHF.

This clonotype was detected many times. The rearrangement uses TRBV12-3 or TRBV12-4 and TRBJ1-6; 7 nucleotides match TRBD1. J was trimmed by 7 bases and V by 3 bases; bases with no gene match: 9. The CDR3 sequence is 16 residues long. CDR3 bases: TGTGCCAGCAGTTTCAAGGCGACAGGGAGGAATTCACCCCTCCACTTT. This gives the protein CASSFKATGRNSPLHF.

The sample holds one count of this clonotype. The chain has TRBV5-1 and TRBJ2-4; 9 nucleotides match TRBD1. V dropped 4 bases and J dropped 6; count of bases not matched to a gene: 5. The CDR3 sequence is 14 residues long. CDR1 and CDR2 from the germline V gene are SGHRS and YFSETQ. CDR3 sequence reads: CASSTDRGGNIQYF. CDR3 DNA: TGCGCCAGCAGCACGGACAGGGGCGGAAACATTCAGTACTTC.

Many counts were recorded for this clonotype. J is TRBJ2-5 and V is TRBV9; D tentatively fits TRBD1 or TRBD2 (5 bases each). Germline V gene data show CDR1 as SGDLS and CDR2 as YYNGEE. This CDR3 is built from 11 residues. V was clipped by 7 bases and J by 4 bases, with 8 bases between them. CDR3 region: CASGGGETQYF. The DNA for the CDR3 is TGTGCCAGCGGGGGTGGAGAGACCCAGTACTTC.

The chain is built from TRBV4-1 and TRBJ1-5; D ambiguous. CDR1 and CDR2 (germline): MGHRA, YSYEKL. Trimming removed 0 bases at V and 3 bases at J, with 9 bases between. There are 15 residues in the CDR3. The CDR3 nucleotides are TGCGCCAGCAGCCAAGAGGGCAGAGCCAATCAGCCCCAGCATTTT. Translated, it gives CASSQEGRANQPQHF.

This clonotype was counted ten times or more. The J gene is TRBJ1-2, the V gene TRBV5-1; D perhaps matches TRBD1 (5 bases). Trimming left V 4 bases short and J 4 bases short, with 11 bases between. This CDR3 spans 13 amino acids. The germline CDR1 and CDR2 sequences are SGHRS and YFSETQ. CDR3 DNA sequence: TGCGCCAGCAGCCCTGACAGATCCTATGGCTACACCTTC. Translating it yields CASSPDRSYGYTF.

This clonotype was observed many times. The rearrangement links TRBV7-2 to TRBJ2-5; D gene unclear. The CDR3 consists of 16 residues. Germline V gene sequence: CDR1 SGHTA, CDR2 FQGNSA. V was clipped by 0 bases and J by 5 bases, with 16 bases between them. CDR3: CASSLARSGSRETQYF. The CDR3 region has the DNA TGTGCCAGCAGCTTAGCGCGGTCAGGCAGCCGTGAGACCCAGTACTTC.

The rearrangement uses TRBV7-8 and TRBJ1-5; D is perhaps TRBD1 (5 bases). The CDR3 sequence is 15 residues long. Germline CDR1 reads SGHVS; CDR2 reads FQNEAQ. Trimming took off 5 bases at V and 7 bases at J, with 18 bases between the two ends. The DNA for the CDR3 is TGTGCCAGCAGCCCCGCCTCCTGGGGCGAACAGCCCCAGCATTTT. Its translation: CASSPASWGEQPQHF.

The CDR3: CSADGASGGRGELFF. CDR3 sequence (DNA): TGCAGCGCCGACGGGGCGTCAGGGGGCAGAGGGGAGCTGTTTTTT. J is TRBJ2-2 and V is TRBV29-1; TRBD1 agrees at 8 bases. Germline values: CDR1 SQVTM, CDR2 ANQGSEA. J lost 8 bases, V lost 7 bases, and 15 bases had no gene match. This CDR3 spans 15 amino acids.

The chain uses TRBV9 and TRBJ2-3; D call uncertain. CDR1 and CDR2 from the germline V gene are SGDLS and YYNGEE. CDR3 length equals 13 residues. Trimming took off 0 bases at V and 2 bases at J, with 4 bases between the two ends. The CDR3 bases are TGTGCCAGCAGCGTAGGGACCACAGATACGCAGTATTTT. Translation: CASSVGTTDTQYF.

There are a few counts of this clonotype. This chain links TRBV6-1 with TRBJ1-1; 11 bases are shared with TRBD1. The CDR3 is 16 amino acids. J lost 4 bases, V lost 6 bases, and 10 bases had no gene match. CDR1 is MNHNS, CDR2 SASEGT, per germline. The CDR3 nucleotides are TGTGCCAGCAGATACGGACAGGGGGCGCGAGGCACTGAAGCTTTCTTT. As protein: CASRYGQGARGTEAFF.

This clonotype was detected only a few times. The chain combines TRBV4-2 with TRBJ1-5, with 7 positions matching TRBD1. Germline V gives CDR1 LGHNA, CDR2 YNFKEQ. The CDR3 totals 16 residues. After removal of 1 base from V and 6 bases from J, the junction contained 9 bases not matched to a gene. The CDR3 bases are TGTGCCAGCAGCCAAGCGACAGGGCCCGCAGGTCAGCCCCAGCATTTT. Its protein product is CASSQATGPAGQPQHF.

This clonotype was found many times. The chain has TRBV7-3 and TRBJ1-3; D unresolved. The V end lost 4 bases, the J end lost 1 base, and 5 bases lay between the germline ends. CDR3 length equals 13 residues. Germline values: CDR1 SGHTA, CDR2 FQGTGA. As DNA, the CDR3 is TGTGCCAGCAGCTCCGGTTCTGGAAACACCATATATTTT. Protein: CASSSGSGNTIYF.